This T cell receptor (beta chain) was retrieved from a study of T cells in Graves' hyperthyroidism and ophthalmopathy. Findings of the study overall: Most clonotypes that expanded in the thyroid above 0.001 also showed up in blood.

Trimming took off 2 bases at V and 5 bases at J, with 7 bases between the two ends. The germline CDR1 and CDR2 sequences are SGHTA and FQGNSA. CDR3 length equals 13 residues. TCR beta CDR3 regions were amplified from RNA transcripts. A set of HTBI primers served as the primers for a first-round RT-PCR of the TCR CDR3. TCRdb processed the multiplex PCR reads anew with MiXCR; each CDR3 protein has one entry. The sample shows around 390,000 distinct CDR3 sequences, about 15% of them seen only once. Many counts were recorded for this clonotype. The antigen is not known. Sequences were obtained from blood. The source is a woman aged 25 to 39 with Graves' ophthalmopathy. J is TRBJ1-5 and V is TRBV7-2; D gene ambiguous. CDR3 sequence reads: CASSLTADQPQHF. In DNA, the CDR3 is TGTGCCAGCAGCTTAACCGCGGATCAGCCCCAGCATTTT.